The 2 T cell receptor beta chains presented below share a single source sample, sequenced in a study of T-cell reconstitution after alpha-beta-depleted transplantation in children. Unique molecular identifiers were used in preparing the TCRbeta library. TCRdb independently ran MiXCR on the PCR reads; one entry per CDR3 protein. The sample carries about 110,000 distinct CDR3 sequences, under 13% recorded once. The specimen comprised PBMCs, sampled before TCRalphabeta/CD19-depleted stem cell transplant. The source is a boy aged 2 to 10 with acute lymphoblastic leukemia, due to receive a stem cell transplant.

This clonotype was counted at least ten times. This rearrangement joins TRBV13 to TRBJ2-5; D is possibly TRBD2 (6 bases). Germline lookup yields CDR1 PRHDT and CDR2 FYEKMQ (reference sequence). V lost 4 bases and J 2 bases, leaving 11 bases between the germline ends. CDR3 length: 14 amino acids. CDR3 residues: CASSSRDLQETQYF. Here the CDR3 DNA reads TGTGCCAGCAGCTCTCGGGACTTGCAAGAGACCCAGTACTTC.

The chain joins TRBV20-1 to TRBJ1-2, with D maybe TRBD1 (6 bases). From germline, CDR1 is DFQATT and CDR2 SNEGSKA (reference sequence). The V gene lost 3 bases and the J gene lost 8 bases, with 25 bases spanning the gap. This CDR3 region has 16 residues. The CDR3 loop is CSASLISGGATDGYTF. The CDR3 DNA reads as TGCAGTGCTAGTTTAATTTCGGGGGGGGCGACGGACGGCTACACCTTC.